The present T cell receptor beta chain was sequenced within a study of shared clonotypes between healthy human individuals. Study outcomes and limitations: Only blood was sampled, and tissue TCR repertoires likely differ from blood ones.

The germline V and J ends were trimmed by 3 bases and 4 bases, with 6 bases remaining between them. Germline CDR1 MDHEN, CDR2 SYDVKM. This CDR3 region has 13 residues. It was at deep level that the assay was run. Authors' processing steps: As immunoSEQ supplied junction-only sequences (without quality scores), filtering differed. Sequencing was performed with immunoSEQ multiplex PCR; in TCRdb, only in-frame clones are kept and a portion is missing. The V and J calls and clone size come from that table; D and trimming were worked out from the DNA. The table records hundreds of thousands of clones, more than 95% of them present only once. Naive CD8 isolation took CD45RO-negative cells positively selected for CCR7 and excluded terminally differentiated effector memory CD45RA+ cells. Concerning this clone: Its antigen is as yet unknown. At the DNA level, this CDR3 is encoded by other sequences in the same sample as well.

This chain links TRBV28 with TRBJ2-2; D remains ambiguous. The clonotype was recovered from a man younger than 40 in good health. Sequencing was performed on naive CD8+ T cells sorted from blood. CDR3 residues: CASSFRATGELFF. In DNA form, the CDR3 reads TGTGCCAGCAGTTTTCGGGCCACCGGGGAGCTGTTTTTT.